Below are 9 T cell receptor beta chains sequenced from a single sample in a study of CD8+CD57+ T cells in acquired aplastic anemia. The authors sequenced patients whose flow cytometry had shown CD8+CD57+ cell expansion. TCR beta VDJ and CDR3 profiling used genomic DNA as template. One entry per CDR3 protein, called by TCRdb with MiXCR from the reads. The data hold roughly 180,000 distinct CDR3 sequences, with 50% to 65% observed a single time. Specimen: sorted CD4+, CD8+, or CD8+CD57+ T cells (not recorded which) from PBMCs. The receptors were gathered from a human donor with aplastic anemia.

The rearrangement uses TRBV12-3 or TRBV12-4 and TRBJ2-7, with D tentatively TRBD2 (6 bases). Trimming took 3 bases from V and 6 from J, leaving 9 bases between them. This CDR3 contains 12 residues. The CDR3 reads CASSFSGLEQYF. The DNA of the CDR3 is TGTGCCAGCAGTTTCTCGGGACTCGAGCAGTACTTC.

In its sample, this clonotype was seen many times. This rearrangement joins TRBV7-9 to TRBJ2-5; 8 bases are shared with TRBD1. The CDR3 spans 15 residues. V trimming: 0 bases; J trimming: 5 bases; junction bases outside the gene matches: 5. In germline, CDR1 is SEHNR, CDR2 FQNEAQ (reference sequence). The CDR3: CASSLAQGAEETQYF. The CDR3 bases are TGTGCCAGCAGCTTAGCGCAGGGGGCGGAGGAGACCCAGTACTTC.

Of note for this clonotype: This clone may be a read error of a much larger clone one base away. The rearrangement joins TRBV4-1 to TRBJ2-3, with D possibly TRBD1 on 5 matching bases. The last part of the DNA fits TRBJ1-5 better; the J call may be wrong. CDR1 MGHRA and CDR2 YSYEKL come from the germline V gene. The CDR3 is made up of 17 amino acids. The CDR3 loop is CASSPRSRGSNTDTQHF. CDR3 in DNA: TGCGCCAGCAGCCCACGGAGTAGGGGTTCAAACACAGATACGCAGCATTTT.

This chain links TRBV5-1 with TRBJ2-5, with D unclear. The CDR3 has 13 amino acids. Trimming stripped 5 bases from V and 5 bases from J, with 13 bases between. CDR1 is SGHRS, CDR2 YFSETQ, per germline. CDR3 loop: CASSDAGCETQYF. For the CDR3, the DNA is TGCGCCAGCAGTGATGCCGGGTGCGAGACCCAGTACTTC.

The table lists this clonotype with many counts. The chain combines TRBV10-3 with TRBJ2-1; TRBD1 agrees at 9 bases. With 3 bases clipped from V and 12 bases from J, the junction kept 9 bases outside the gene matches. Germline lookup yields CDR1 ENHRY and CDR2 SYGVKD. This CDR3 has 14 amino acids. The CDR3 protein is CAISEDRDRARQFF. In DNA form, the CDR3 reads TGTGCCATCAGTGAAGACCGGGACAGGGCGCGGCAGTTCTTC.

This chain connects TRBV20-1 to TRBJ2-5; 12 bases are a match to TRBD2. Trimming took 2 bases from V and 5 from J; bases not matched to a gene: 9. This CDR3 comprises 16 residues. Germline CDR1 and CDR2: DFQATT and SNEGSKA (reference sequence). The CDR3 bases are TGCAGTGCTAGACCACCGACTAGCGGGAGTAAGGAGACCCAGTACTTC. Its translation: CSARPPTSGSKETQYF.

This clonotype was picked up a small number of times. The chain links TRBV7-3 to TRBJ2-5; TRBD1 agrees at 7 bases. The CDR3 has 14 amino acids. Looked up from germline, CDR1 is SGHTA and CDR2 is FQGTGA. J was trimmed by 1 base and V by 4 bases; bases with no gene match: 3. The CDR3 region is CASSSQGIQETQYF. As DNA, the CDR3 is TGTGCCAGCAGCTCACAGGGGATCCAAGAGACCCAGTACTTC.

J is TRBJ1-2 and V is TRBV12-3 or TRBV12-4; a weak D match, TRBD1 (5 bases). V dropped 8 bases and J dropped 6 bases, with 16 bases sitting between them. The length of the CDR3 is 13 residues. The CDR3 DNA reads as TGTGCCAGCCATTCGGGGGAAACAGATGGCTACACCTTC. Its protein product is CASHSGETDGYTF.

This clonotype was detected many times. V is TRBV6-6 and J is TRBJ2-7, with D unresolved. V gave up 8 bases and J gave up 7 bases, with 12 bases separating them. Germline CDR1 MNHNY, CDR2 SVGAGI (reference sequence). The CDR3 consists of 11 residues. CDR3 nucleotide sequence: TGTGCCAGCCGCGACCATGAGGAGCAGTACTTC. This translates into CASRDHEEQYF.